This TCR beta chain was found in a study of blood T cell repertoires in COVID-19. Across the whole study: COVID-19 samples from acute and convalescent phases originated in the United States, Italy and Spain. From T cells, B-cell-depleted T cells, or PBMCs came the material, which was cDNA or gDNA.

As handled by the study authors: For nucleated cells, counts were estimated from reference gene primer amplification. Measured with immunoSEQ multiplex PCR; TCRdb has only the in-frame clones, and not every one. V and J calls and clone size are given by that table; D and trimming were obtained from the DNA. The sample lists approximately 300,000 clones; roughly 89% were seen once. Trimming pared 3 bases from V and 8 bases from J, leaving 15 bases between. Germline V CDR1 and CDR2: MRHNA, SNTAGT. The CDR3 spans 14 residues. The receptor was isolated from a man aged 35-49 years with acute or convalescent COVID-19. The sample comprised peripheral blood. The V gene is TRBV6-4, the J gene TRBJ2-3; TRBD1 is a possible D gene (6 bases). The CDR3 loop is CASSEQGVVGTQYF. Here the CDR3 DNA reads TGTGCCAGCAGTGAACAGGGAGTAGTTGGTACGCAGTATTTT.